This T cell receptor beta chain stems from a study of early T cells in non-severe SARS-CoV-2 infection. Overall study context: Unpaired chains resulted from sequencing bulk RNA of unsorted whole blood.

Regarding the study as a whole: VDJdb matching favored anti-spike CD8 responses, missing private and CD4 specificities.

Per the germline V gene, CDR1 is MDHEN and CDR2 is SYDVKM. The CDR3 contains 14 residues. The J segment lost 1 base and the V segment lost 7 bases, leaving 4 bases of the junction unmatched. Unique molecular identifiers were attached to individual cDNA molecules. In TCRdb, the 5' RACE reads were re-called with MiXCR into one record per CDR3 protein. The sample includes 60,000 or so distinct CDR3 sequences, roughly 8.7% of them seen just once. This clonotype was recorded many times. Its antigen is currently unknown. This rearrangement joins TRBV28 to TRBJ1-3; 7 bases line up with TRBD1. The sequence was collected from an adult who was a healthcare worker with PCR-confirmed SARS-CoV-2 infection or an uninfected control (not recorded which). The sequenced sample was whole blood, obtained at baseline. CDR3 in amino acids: CASTDRSSGNTIYF. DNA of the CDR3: TGTGCCAGCACGGACAGGTCATCTGGAAACACCATATATTTT.